This TCR beta chain emerged from a study of persistence of HIV-infected CD4 T cells. Study at large: Median time on suppressive ART was seven to nine years. Study-wide results and caveats: Degenerate expanded CDR3beta sequences were enriched among CMV- and Gag-responding cells.

V dropped 4 bases and J dropped 2 bases, with 17 bases sitting between them. CDR3 length: 16 residues. CDR1 is SGDLS and CDR2 is YYNGEE in the germline V gene. Cells were stimulated with overlapping HIV-1 Gag 15-mer peptides. CD40L-negative CD69-negative CD45RO-high memory CD4+ T cells were sorted as populations depleted of antigen-responding cells. Suppressive ART was started during chronic HIV-1 infection in these adults. PBMCs were depleted of CD8+ T cells before stimulation. This clone was detected only a few times. Its antigen is still unknown. The libraries were made with immunoSEQ version 4 in survey mode. The protocol was immunoSEQ multiplex PCR, while the TCRdb copy is restricted to in-frame clones and leaves out a portion. The table lists 64,000 or so clones, more than 70% of them singletons.

This chain connects TRBV9 to TRBJ2-3; D may be TRBD1 or TRBD2 (5 bases each). The TCR sequence derives from an adult man with HIV who was CMV-seropositive. Sequenced material: CD4+ T cells sorted from PBMCs after approximately 19-hour stimulation, taken from a patient who received antiretroviral therapy. DNA of the CDR3: TGTGCCAGCAGCCCGACCTCCCGGGACCCCACAGATACGCAGTATTTT. It yields the protein CASSPTSRDPTDTQYF.